A single sample is the source of the 22 T cell receptor beta chains below, sequenced in a study of CD8 T cells in ankylosing spondylitis. Study-wide findings and caveats: A motif in TCR beta, a set of under ten highly homologous variants, appeared characteristic of ankylosing spondylitis blood.

TCRdb ran MiXCR on the 5' RACE reads and lists one entry per CDR3 protein. This table has 450,000 or so distinct CDR3 sequences, 25% to 30% appearing once. The antigens of these receptors remain unknown. Sequenced input: blood, either unsorted or a sorted T cell fraction (not recorded which). The receptor set was obtained from a male donor with ankylosing spondylitis.

This clonotype was detected a few times. The V and J genes are TRBV24-1 and TRBJ2-3; TRBD2 matches at 7 bases. V gave up 4 bases and J gave up 1 base; unmatched junction bases: 4. CDR3 length: 15 residues. The V gene's germline CDR1 is KGHDR and CDR2 SFDVKD. The DNA of the CDR3 is TGTGCCACCAGTGAGGCTAGCGGCCGCACAGATACGCAGTATTTT. Protein sequence: CATSEASGRTDTQYF.

V usage is TRBV5-1 and J usage is TRBJ1-1; D may be TRBD1 (5 bases). The CDR3 sequence is 18 residues long. Germline lookup yields CDR1 SGHRS and CDR2 YFSETQ. Trimming pared 0 bases from V and 1 base from J, leaving 19 bases between. In DNA, the CDR3 is TGCGCCAGCAGCTTGGCGGCGTTGGGGGGGAGATGGAACACTGAAGCTTTCTTT. Translating gives CASSLAALGGRWNTEAFF.

This clonotype has just a few counts. V gene TRBV3-1 combines with J gene TRBJ1-1, with D maybe TRBD1 (5 bases). The CDR3 is 13 residues long. Deletions cut 3 bases from V and 1 base from J, with 6 bases between. The germline V gene encodes CDR1 LGHDT and CDR2 YNNKEL (reference sequence). CDR3 coding DNA: TGTGCCAGCAGCCAGACAGCGAACACTGAAGCTTTCTTT. This codes for CASSQTANTEAFF.

This clonotype was counted many times. V is TRBV7-2 and J is TRBJ2-5, with TRBD2 as a possible D gene (5 bases). Germline-derived CDR1 and CDR2 are SGHTA and FQGNSA. V gave up 3 bases and J gave up 3 bases, with 8 bases separating them. This CDR3 is 13 amino acids long. CDR3 nucleotides: TGTGCCAGCAGCTTCGCGGGCGAAGAGACCCAGTACTTC. Residues: CASSFAGEETQYF.

This clonotype appeared many times. The V gene is TRBV5-1, the J gene TRBJ1-4, with no clear D. The germline V gene encodes CDR1 SGHRS and CDR2 YFSETQ. Trimming removed 5 bases from V and 4 bases from J, with 21 bases in between. The CDR3 has 17 amino acids. In nucleotides, the CDR3 is TGCGCCAGCAGATCCACCGGGTCCCCTTCGGGTAATGAAAAACTGTTTTTT. It codes for CASRSTGSPSGNEKLFF.

This clonotype was seen more than once but under ten times. The genes are TRBV2 and TRBJ2-5; no clear D gene. Germline CDR1 SNHLY, CDR2 FYNNEI. V was cut by 8 bases and J by 4 bases, with 14 bases left in between. The CDR3 consists of 13 residues. The CDR3 here is CASLETISETQYF. The CDR3 bases are TGTGCCAGCTTGGAGACAATTTCAGAGACCCAGTACTTC.

This clonotype was found many times. CDR3 sequence reads: CASSQSSYNSPLHF. The DNA of the CDR3 is TGTGCCAGCAGTCAAAGCTCCTATAATTCACCCCTCCACTTT. J is TRBJ1-6 and V is TRBV2; D not certain. The CDR3 has 14 residues. Germline V lookup: CDR1 SNHLY, CDR2 FYNNEI. V gave up 5 bases and J gave up 0 bases, with 5 bases separating them.

V is TRBV7-2 and J is TRBJ2-1; no clear D. The germline CDR1 and CDR2 sequences are SGHTA and FQGNSA. This CDR3 is 12 amino acids long. The ends were cut back, 2 bases at V and 3 bases at J, with 2 bases in the middle. The CDR3 reads CASSLIYNEQFF. The CDR3 coding sequence is TGTGCCAGCAGCTTAATCTACAATGAGCAGTTCTTC. Full variable domain (remainder filled in from reference TRBV7-2 and TRBJ2-1): GAGVSQSPSNKVTEKGKDVELRCDPISGHTALYWYRQSLGQGLEFLIYFQGNSAPDKSGLPSDRFSAERTGGSVSTLTIQRTQQEDSAVYLCASSLIYNEQFFGPGTRLTVL.

This clonotype was observed a handful of times. The chain recombines TRBV5-1 with TRBJ2-2; no clear D. The V gene's germline CDR1 is SGHRS and CDR2 YFSETQ. V was cut by 0 bases and J by 4 bases, with 4 bases left in between. The CDR3 spans 13 residues. The CDR3 is CASSLGPTGELFF. CDR3 coding DNA: TGCGCCAGCAGCTTGGGTCCCACCGGGGAGCTGTTTTTT.

The rearrangement links TRBV5-1 to TRBJ2-7; 7 positions match TRBD2. The CDR3 runs 14 residues. The V and J ends lost 4 bases and 2 bases, in that order; junction bases with no gene match: 6. Germline lookup yields CDR1 SGHRS and CDR2 YFSETQ. The CDR3 DNA follows: TGCGCCAGCAGCCCGGGGGGAGCTACCTACGAGCAGTACGTC. Protein sequence: CASSPGGATYEQYV.

This chain joins TRBV10-3 and TRBJ1-1; D remains unclear. This CDR3 has 11 amino acids. Germline assignment: CDR1 ENHRY and CDR2 SYGVKD. The germline V and J ends were trimmed by 5 bases and 6 bases, with 7 bases remaining between them. The CDR3 region is CAISRGPEAFF. Written as DNA, the CDR3 is TGTGCCATCAGTCGTGGGCCTGAAGCTTTCTTT.

The rearrangement uses TRBV12-3 or TRBV12-4 and TRBJ1-2; tentative D call: TRBD1 (6 bases). Trimming shortened V by 2 bases and J by 6 bases, and 10 bases separated the two germline ends. This CDR3 spans 13 amino acids. The CDR3 here is CASSLRTADGYTF. CDR3 in DNA: TGTGCCAGCAGTTTAAGGACAGCCGATGGCTACACCTTC.

This clonotype showed up just a few times. Here the CDR3 reads CASSQDSKRGRYSEADTQYF. The CDR3 nucleotides read TGTGCCAGCAGCCAAGATTCAAAAAGGGGGCGATACTCTGAGGCAGATACGCAGTATTTT. The chain has TRBV3-1 and TRBJ2-3; 7 bases line up with TRBD1. There are 20 residues in the CDR3. The V gene's germline CDR1 is LGHDT and CDR2 YNNKEL (reference sequence). The ends lost 0 bases at V and 4 bases at J; junction bases unmatched: 19.

The chain recombines TRBV5-1 with TRBJ2-7; TRBD2 matches 7 bases. Germline V gene sequence: CDR1 SGHRS, CDR2 YFSETQ. V trimming: 2 bases; J trimming: 0 bases; junction bases outside the gene matches: 5. CDR3 length: 15 amino acids. The CDR3 DNA reads as TGCGCCAGCAGCTTCAGCGGGGAAAGCTCCTACGAGCAGTACTTC. The encoded protein is CASSFSGESSYEQYF.

The chain carries TRBV12-3 or TRBV12-4 and TRBJ2-5; 8 bases are shared with TRBD1. The CDR3 spans 15 residues. The trim removed 6 bases at V and 7 bases at J, leaving 13 bases unmatched. The CDR3 bases are TGTGCCAGCAGCAGCACGGACAGGGAAAGGGGGACCCAGTACTTC. Translating gives CASSSTDRERGTQYF.

This clonotype has a handful of counts. The chain uses TRBV5-1 and TRBJ2-2; 7 bases map to TRBD1. Germline V gene data show CDR1 as SGHRS and CDR2 as YFSETQ. Trimming removed 4 bases from V and 3 bases from J; junction bases left unmatched: 21. CDR3 length equals 20 residues. The CDR3, as DNA: TGCGCCAGCAGCCTAAAGGGGGCCGTAAATGTCCGGGCCTACACCGGGGAGCTGTTTTTT. Amino acids: CASSLKGAVNVRAYTGELFF.

This clonotype has just a few counts. The J gene is TRBJ1-6, the V gene TRBV2; TRBD1 matches 9 bases. CDR1 and CDR2 (germline): SNHLY, FYNNEI. V lost 7 bases, J lost 7 bases, and 8 bases stayed unmatched. The CDR3 has 15 amino acids. The CDR3 sequence: CASTKGGQGNSPLHF. CDR3 bases: TGTGCCAGCACCAAAGGGGGACAGGGAAATTCACCCCTCCACTTT.

The chain links TRBV18 to TRBJ2-5; 14 positions match TRBD2. The CDR3 totals 16 residues. Germline CDR1 and CDR2: KGHSH and LQKENI. Trimming at V came to 3 bases and at J to 5 bases, leaving 5 bases not matched to a gene. The chain's CDR3 is CASSPGLAGVRETQYF. The CDR3 DNA reads as TGTGCCAGCTCACCGGGACTAGCGGGAGTCCGGGAGACCCAGTACTTC.

This clonotype has just a few counts. The gene calls are TRBV20-1 and TRBJ2-1; 10 bases match TRBD2. With 3 bases clipped from V and 9 bases from J, the junction kept 8 bases outside the gene matches. This CDR3 has 14 residues. CDR1 is DFQATT and CDR2 is SNEGSKA in the germline V gene (reference sequence). The CDR3 protein is CSASLLAGALEQFF. CDR3 in DNA: TGCAGTGCTAGTTTGCTAGCGGGAGCCCTTGAGCAGTTCTTC.

This chain links TRBV29-1 with TRBJ1-2; D is uncertain. Trimming removed 1 base at V and 2 bases at J, with 8 bases between. The CDR3 extends over 13 amino acids. Looked up from germline, CDR1 is SQVTM and CDR2 is ANQGSEA. The CDR3 loop is CSVEGPGNYGYTF. DNA of the CDR3: TGCAGCGTTGAAGGGCCGGGGAACTATGGCTACACCTTC. Complete variable domain (other parts from reference TRBV29-1 and TRBJ1-2): SAVISQKPSRDICQRGTSLTIQCQVDSQVTMMFWYRQQPGQSLTLIATANQGSEATYESGFVIDKFPISRPNLTFSTLTVSNMSPEDSSIYLCSVEGPGNYGYTFGSGTRLTVV.

The J gene is TRBJ2-7, the V gene TRBV2; D uncertain. The CDR3 has 13 residues. CDR1 is SNHLY, CDR2 FYNNEI, per germline. Trimming removed 11 bases from V and 3 bases from J, with 17 bases in between. CDR3 nucleotide sequence: TGTGCCGGCGCGTTAAAGATCAGCTACGAGCAGTACTTC. Amino acid sequence: CAGALKISYEQYF.

This clonotype was detected ten times or more. The V gene is TRBV5-1, the J gene TRBJ2-3; 8 bases line up with TRBD1. The CDR3 covers 16 residues. Losses at the gene ends were 5 bases for V and 1 base for J; bases not matched to a gene: 9. CDR1 is SGHRS, CDR2 YFSETQ, per germline. CDR3 region: CASSPAPTGGTDTQYF. CDR3 sequence (DNA): TGCGCCAGCAGTCCCGCCCCGACAGGGGGCACAGATACGCAGTATTTT.